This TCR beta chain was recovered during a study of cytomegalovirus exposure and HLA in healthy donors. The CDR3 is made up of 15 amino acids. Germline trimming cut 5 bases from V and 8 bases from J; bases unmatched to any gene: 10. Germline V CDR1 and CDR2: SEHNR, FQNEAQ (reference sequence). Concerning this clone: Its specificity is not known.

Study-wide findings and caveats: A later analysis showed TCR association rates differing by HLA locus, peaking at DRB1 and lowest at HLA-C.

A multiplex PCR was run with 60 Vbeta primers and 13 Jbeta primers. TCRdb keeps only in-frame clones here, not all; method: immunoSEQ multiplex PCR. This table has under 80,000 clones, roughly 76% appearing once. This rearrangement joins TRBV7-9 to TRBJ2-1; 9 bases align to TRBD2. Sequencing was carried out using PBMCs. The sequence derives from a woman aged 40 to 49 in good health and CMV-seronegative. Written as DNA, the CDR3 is TGTGCCAGCAGCCGCGGGAGGGCAGTTTTGGATGAGCAGTTCTTC. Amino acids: CASSRGRAVLDEQFF.